This T cell receptor beta chain was captured in a study of T cells in Graves' hyperthyroidism and ophthalmopathy. Germline V lookup: CDR1 LNHDA, CDR2 SQIVND (reference sequence). This CDR3 is 17 amino acids long. The ends lost 0 bases at V and 4 bases at J; junction bases unmatched: 8. Authors of the study amplified TCR beta CDR3 regions from RNA transcripts. RT-PCR in the first round (using the HTBI primer set) targeted the TCR CDR3. A single record per CDR3 protein comes from TCRdb applying MiXCR to the multiplex PCR reads. The top ten clones hold more than 30% of a sample with hundreds of thousands of distinct CDR3 sequences, about a fifth of them seen once.

This chain uses TRBV19 with TRBJ2-1; 8 bases are a match to TRBD1. The sequence derives from a man aged 30 to 39 with Graves' ophthalmopathy. The sequenced sample consisted of blood. CDR3 in amino acids: CASSIDSAGTGYNEQFF. DNA for the CDR3: TGTGCCAGTAGTATAGATTCGGCCGGGACAGGTTACAATGAGCAGTTCTTC.